This is a list of T cell receptor beta chains from one sample in a study of regulatory T cells in long-lasting Graves disease. TCRdb reanalysed the multiplex PCR reads using MiXCR and keeps one entry per CDR3 protein. This sample carries about 530,000 distinct CDR3 sequences, 15% to 20% of them seen once, and the ten largest clones take 20% to 25%. This sample also appeared in a second study, on T cells in Graves' hyperthyroidism and ophthalmopathy.

This specimen was peripheral blood mononuclear cells (PBMCs), taken at new diagnosis, from a patient treated with antithyroid drugs. The receptors shown here come from a woman aged 35-60 years with Graves disease. Both conserved end residues are part of each CDR3. A D gene is named only where the DNA matches it firmly. Clone size appears in some rows only: once, few, many, or a class for an expanded clone.

v_gene	abundance	d_gene	j_gene	CDR3nt	CDR3aa
TRBV4-1	few	TRBD1	TRBJ1-4	TGCGCCAGCAGCGTACCGGGACAGGCTAATGAAAAACTGTTTTTT	CASSVPGQANEKLFF
TRBV18	NA	NA	TRBJ2-7	TGTGCCAGCTCACCACACAGGGTAGGAGGCGAGCAGTACTTC	CASSPHRVGGEQYF
TRBV18	few	TRBD2	TRBJ2-5	TGTGCCAGCTCACCACGGTCTAGCGGGGGGACAGAGACCCAGTACTTC	CASSPRSSGGTETQYF
TRBV29-1	many	NA	TRBJ1-5	TGCAGCGTATCAGGAGAACAGCATCAGCCCCAGCATTTT	CSVSGEQHQPQHF
TRBV19	few	NA	TRBJ2-7	TGTGCCAGTAGTATAGTGAAGGGGCACGAGCAGTACTTC	CASSIVKGHEQYF
TRBV5-1	many	NA	TRBJ2-1	TGCGCCAGCAGCTGGGAGGGCGGGGGCCCCTACAATGAGCAGTTCTTC	CASSWEGGGPYNEQFF
TRBV30	many	NA	TRBJ2-5	TGTGCCTGGAGTCACCAGGGTGAGACCCAGTACTTC	CAWSHQGETQYF
TRBV20-1	many	NA	TRBJ1-5	TGCAGTGCTAGTAGGGGATATGATCAGCCCCAGCATTTT	CSASRGYDQPQHF
TRBV3-1	many	NA	TRBJ2-1	TGTGCCAGCAGCCAAGCCTGGGATGAGCAGTTCTTC	CASSQAWDEQFF
TRBV28	many	NA	TRBJ1-2	TGTGCCAGCAGTTTGGAGGGGGGCTATGGCTACACCTTC	CASSLEGGYGYTF
TRBV2	many	NA	TRBJ2-2	TGTGCCAGCATACGTGGGGGGAACACCGGGGAGCTGTTTTTT	CASIRGGNTGELFF
TRBV5-1	few	NA	TRBJ1-4	TGCGCCAGCAGCATGGACGGATCAGAAGAAAAACTGTTTTTT	CASSMDGSEEKLFF
TRBV29-1	many	NA	TRBJ2-7	TGCAGCGTTGAATTGGGAAGCTCCTACGAGCAGTACTTC	CSVELGSSYEQYF
TRBV5-1	NA	NA	TRBJ2-5	TGCGCCAGCAGCTGGACGGGGCAGCAAGAGACCCAGTACTTC	CASSWTGQQETQYF
TRBV7-9	few	NA	TRBJ1-1	TGTGCCAGCCGCTACTTGTCCGGCACTGAAGCTTTCTTT	CASRYLSGTEAFF
TRBV30	NA	NA	TRBJ1-2	TGTGCCTGGAGGCTCCTACCGCCGGATGGCTACACCTTC	CAWRLLPPDGYTF
TRBV12-3/TRBV12-4	NA	NA	TRBJ1-2	TGTGCCAGCAGTTTTTTCGGGGTTTCGGATTATGGCTACACCTTC	CASSFFGVSDYGYTF
TRBV7-9	many	NA	TRBJ1-1	TGTGCCAGCAGCTTAGCTTGGGCAGTGAACACTGAAGCTTTCTTT	CASSLAWAVNTEAFF
TRBV9	NA	TRBD2	TRBJ2-1	TGTGCCAGCAGCCCGGTAGCGGGGGCGGATTACAATGAGCAGCTCTTC	CASSPVAGADYNEQLF
TRBV11-1	once	TRBD2	TRBJ2-1	TGCGCCAGCAGCCAGGAACTAGCGGGGGGTCTCTGCAATGAGCAGTTCTTC	CASSQELAGGLCNEQFF
TRBV7-8	NA	NA	TRBJ2-2	TGTGCCAGCAGCCGTGGAAGGGCGAACACCGGGGAGCTGTTTTTT	CASSRGRANTGELFF
TRBV12-3/TRBV12-4	many	TRBD2	TRBJ2-1	TGTGCCAGCACCGCATGGCCGAGACTAGCGTACAATGAGCAGTTCTTC	CASTAWPRLAYNEQFF
TRBV18	many	NA	TRBJ2-7	TGTGCCAGCGCTATAGGCAGTACCTACGAGCAGTACTTC	CASAIGSTYEQYF
TRBV6-1	NA	NA	TRBJ1-1	TGTGCCAGCAGCCCCTACGGACAGTCGAACACTGAAGCTTTCTTT	CASSPYGQSNTEAFF
TRBV11-2	many	NA	TRBJ2-1	TGTGCCAGCAGCCCCCGGGACTTGCGAGGTGGTGAGCAGTTCTTC	CASSPRDLRGGEQFF
TRBV30	NA	NA	TRBJ2-6	TGTGCCTGGAGTGCTATGTTTGCTGGGGCCAACGTCCTGACTTTC	CAWSAMFAGANVLTF
TRBV7-9	NA	NA	TRBJ1-5	TGTGCCAGCAGTCCCCAGGGAGTCAATCAGCCCCAGCATTTT	CASSPQGVNQPQHF
TRBV18	many	NA	TRBJ2-3	TGTGCCAGCTCACTCGGGACGGCTGGCGGAGATACGCAGTATTTT	CASSLGTAGGDTQYF
TRBV12-3/TRBV12-4	NA	NA	TRBJ1-5	TGTGCCAGCAGTAGGGCCGGGGATCCGGCGCCCCAGCATTTT	CASSRAGDPAPQHF
TRBV3-1	few	NA	TRBJ1-2	TGTGCCAGCAGCCAAGCTGTGGAGAACTATGGCTACACCTTC	CASSQAVENYGYTF
TRBV18	few	NA	TRBJ2-7	TGTGCCAGCTCACGAGGGACTTCCTCCTACGAGCAGTACTTC	CASSRGTSSYEQYF
TRBV10-2	NA	TRBD2	TRBJ2-3	TGCGCCAGCAGTGATATCTGGCGGGGGGGATTTACTAGCACAGATACGCAGTATTTT	CASSDIWRGGFTSTDTQYF
TRBV30	NA	TRBD1	TRBJ1-5	TGTGCCTGGAGTATGACAGGGGGAAATCAGCCCCAGCATTTT	CAWSMTGGNQPQHF
TRBV12-3/TRBV12-4	many	NA	TRBJ2-3	TGTGCCAGCAGTTTAGGGGGGGCAACAGATACGCAGTATTTT	CASSLGGATDTQYF
TRBV12-3/TRBV12-4	many	TRBD1	TRBJ2-7	TGTGCCAGCGCCGCCCGGGACAGCTCCTACGAGCAGTACTTC	CASAARDSSYEQYF
TRBV11-2	few	TRBD1	TRBJ1-5	TGTGCCAGCAGCTTAGCCACAGGGGGGAGCAATCAGCCCCAGCATTTT	CASSLATGGSNQPQHF
TRBV12-3/TRBV12-4	many	NA	TRBJ2-7	TGTGCCAGCAGTTGGGGGGTTCCCTACGAGCAGTACTTC	CASSWGVPYEQYF
TRBV18	few	TRBD1	TRBJ1-6	TGTGCCAGCTCACAAAGACAGGGAGATAATTCACCCCTCCACTTT	CASSQRQGDNSPLHF
TRBV5-5	many	TRBD1	TRBJ2-7	TGTGCCAGCAGCTTGTATCGGACAGGGCCCTTGGAGCAGTACTTC	CASSLYRTGPLEQYF
TRBV12-3/TRBV12-4	NA	TRBD1	TRBJ2-2	TGTGCCAGCAGCCTGACAGGGGGCTTGGGGGAGCTGTTTTTT	CASSLTGGLGELFF